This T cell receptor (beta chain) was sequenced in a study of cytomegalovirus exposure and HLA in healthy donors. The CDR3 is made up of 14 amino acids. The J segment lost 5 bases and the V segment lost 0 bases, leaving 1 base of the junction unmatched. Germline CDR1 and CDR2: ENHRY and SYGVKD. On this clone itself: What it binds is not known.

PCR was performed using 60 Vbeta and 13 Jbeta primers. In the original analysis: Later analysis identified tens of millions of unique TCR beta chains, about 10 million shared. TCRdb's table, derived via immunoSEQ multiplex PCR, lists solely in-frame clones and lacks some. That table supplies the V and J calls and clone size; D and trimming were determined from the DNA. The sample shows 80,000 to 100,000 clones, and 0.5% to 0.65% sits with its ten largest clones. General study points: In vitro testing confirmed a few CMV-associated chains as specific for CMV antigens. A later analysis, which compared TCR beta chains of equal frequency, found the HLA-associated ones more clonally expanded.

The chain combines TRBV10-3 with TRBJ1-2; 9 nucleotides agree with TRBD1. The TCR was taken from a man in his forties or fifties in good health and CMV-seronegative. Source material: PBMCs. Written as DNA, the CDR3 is TGTGCCATCAGTGAGTCCGGGACAGGGTATGGCTACACCTTC. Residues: CAISESGTGYGYTF.